This T cell receptor (beta chain) was identified in a study of blood T cell repertoires in COVID-19. Looking at the study overall: Material from acute and convalescent COVID-19 was sourced from the United States, Italy and Spain. PBMCs, B-cell-depleted T cells, or T cells were the source of the cDNA or gDNA that made up the material.

Per the germline V gene, CDR1 is WNHNN and CDR2 is SYGVQD (reference sequence). V lost 2 bases to trimming and J lost 11 bases, with 9 bases between them. The CDR3 is 11 residues long. Methods used by the authors: Reference gene primer amplification gave nucleated cell count estimates. Some clones are missing from TCRdb's copy, which holds only in-frame ones; the method was immunoSEQ multiplex PCR. Clone size and the V and J calls come from that table; the DNA yielded D and trimming. The table records 250,000 to 300,000 clones, 89% of them present only once. This TCR was recovered from an older woman with acute or convalescent COVID-19. V usage is TRBV10-1 and J usage is TRBJ1-1; D is undetermined. Sample: peripheral blood. The CDR3 bases are TGCGCCAGCAGTGAGAATATTTTGGCTTTCTTT. This translates into CASSENILAFF.